This T cell receptor beta chain is from a study of CD8 T cells in Susac syndrome. Study-level information: Sequenced Susac syndrome patients included six with clinically active disease and eight in remission.

The CDR3 has 17 amino acids. Random hexamers primed reverse transcription of about 0.45 to 1 ug RNA. Amplification of TCR beta CDR3 used immunoSEQ multiplex PCR across 54 Vbeta and 13 Jbeta. MiXCR, run by TCRdb on the immunoSEQ multiplex PCR reads, gives a single entry per CDR3 protein. The table has some 240,000 distinct CDR3 sequences, about 95% seen once; the top ten hold approximately 0.094%. Sequencing targeted TCR beta in T cells from blood (CD8+ and CD4+). The rearrangement links TRBV21-1 to TRBJ2-7; the listed D gene, TRBD1, was not tested against the DNA. TRBV21-1 is listed as a pseudogene. The receptor's source is a human donor with Susac syndrome. Sequenced input: CD4+ T cells from PBMCs. For the CDR3, the DNA is TGTGCCAGCAGCAAACATCCGGGACAGGGGCCGTTACTGGAGCAGTACTTC. Translating gives CASSKHPGQGPLLEQYF.